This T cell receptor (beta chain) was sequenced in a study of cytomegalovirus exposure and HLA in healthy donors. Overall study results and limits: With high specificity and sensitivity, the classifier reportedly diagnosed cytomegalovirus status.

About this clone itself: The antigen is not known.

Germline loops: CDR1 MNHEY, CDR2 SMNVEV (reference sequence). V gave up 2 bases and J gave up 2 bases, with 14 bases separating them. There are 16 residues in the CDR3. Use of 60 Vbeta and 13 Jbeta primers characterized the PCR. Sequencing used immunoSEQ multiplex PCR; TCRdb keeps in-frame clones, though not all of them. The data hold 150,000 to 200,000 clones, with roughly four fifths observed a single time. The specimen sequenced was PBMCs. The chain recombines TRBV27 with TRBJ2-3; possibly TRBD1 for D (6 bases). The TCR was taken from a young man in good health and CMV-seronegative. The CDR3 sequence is CASSLDPTGYTDTQYF. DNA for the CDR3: TGTGCCAGCAGTTTAGATCCTACAGGGTACACAGATACGCAGTATTTT.